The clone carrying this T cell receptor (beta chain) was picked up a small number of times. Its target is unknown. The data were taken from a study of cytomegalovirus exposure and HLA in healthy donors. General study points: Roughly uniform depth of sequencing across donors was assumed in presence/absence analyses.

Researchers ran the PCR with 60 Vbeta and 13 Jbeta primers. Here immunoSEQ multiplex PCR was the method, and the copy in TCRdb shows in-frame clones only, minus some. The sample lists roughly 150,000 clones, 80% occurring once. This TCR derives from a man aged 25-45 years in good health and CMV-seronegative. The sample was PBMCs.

This chain's CDR3 is CASSSGLAGGYEQFF. For the CDR3, the DNA is TGCGCCAGCAGCTCGGGACTAGCGGGAGGGTATGAGCAGTTCTTC. The J gene is TRBJ2-1, the V gene TRBV5-1, with TRBD2 matching 16 bases. With V trimmed by 3 bases and J by 8 bases, 2 bases remained unmatched. The CDR3 extends over 15 amino acids. CDR1 and CDR2 from the germline V gene are SGHRS and YFSETQ.